This T cell receptor (beta chain) was sequenced during a study of metastatic and nonmetastatic thyroid tumors. There were no patients who had received any treatment before thyroid surgery. The CDR3 has 15 amino acids. Per germline, CDR1 MNHNS and CDR2 SASEGT. V was clipped by 4 bases and J by 6 bases, with 15 bases between them. MiXCR reprocessed the PCR reads for TCRdb. The sample holds around 12,000 clones; about 37% are singletons and the top ten take about 17%. V usage is TRBV6-1 and J usage is TRBJ2-2; D not certain. The clonotype was recovered from a female donor with papillary thyroid cancer or a benign thyroid nodule (not recorded which). Some clones in this sample may be carry-over from other donors' samples. Material for sequencing was tumor tissue. The CDR3 here is CASSVIAGGAGELFF. Here the CDR3 DNA reads TGTGCCAGCAGTGTCATTGCAGGTGGGGCCGGGGAGCTGTTTTTT.